This T cell receptor (beta chain) was identified during a study of PD-1 blockade in classical Hodgkin lymphoma. Germline trimming cut 3 bases from V and 1 base from J; bases unmatched to any gene: 6. CDR1 and CDR2 (germline): SGHAT, FQNNGV. The CDR3 is 15 residues long. Clones were sequenced by immunoSEQ multiplex PCR, and TCRdb holds only the in-frame ones, with some missing. The sample holds 64,000 or so clones, about 89% seen once. Time point noted: cycle 4 day 1 (C4D1), after 6 weeks of nivolumab. No patient escaped relapse after autologous stem cell transplantation, and brentuximab vedotin exposure varied.

The sample in question was peripheral blood mononuclear cells (PBMCs), obtained before the fourth cycle of nivolumab. The rearrangement uses TRBV11-2 and TRBJ2-7, with TRBD1 identical over 7 bases. The receptor's source is a human donor with classical Hodgkin lymphoma. Here the CDR3 reads CASSLGQPGSYEQYF. The CDR3 DNA is TGTGCCAGCAGCTTGGGACAGCCGGGTTCCTACGAGCAGTACTTC.